This T cell receptor beta chain was obtained from a study of beta chain features in type 1 diabetes. V trimming: 6 bases; J trimming: 4 bases; junction bases outside the gene matches: 9. Germline values: CDR1 SGHVS, CDR2 FNYEAQ. The CDR3 has 16 residues. The entirety of the isolated RNA underwent reverse transcription, so expressed TCRB transcripts were sequenced. Clones were read by immunoSEQ multiplex PCR, and TCRdb kept only the in-frame ones, dropping some. The table records around 400,000 clones, around 12% of them present only once. The chain employs TRBV7-6 and TRBJ1-2, with TRBD1 matching over 12 bases. The sequence derives from a man aged 18 to 35 in good health. The sample taken for sequencing was naive CD4+ T cells from blood. CDR3 in amino acids: CASSHEGTGGAYGYTF. CDR3 nucleotide sequence: TGTGCCAGCAGTCACGAAGGGACAGGGGGCGCCTATGGCTACACCTTC.